A single T cell receptor (beta chain) is shown here with its context. V trimming: 1 base; J trimming: 5 bases; junction bases outside the gene matches: 6. The length of the CDR3 is 15 residues. The germline CDR1 and CDR2 sequences are KGHDR and SFDVKD. This entry belongs to a study of blood T cell repertoires in COVID-19. Study-wide background: Acute-phase and convalescent COVID-19 samples originated in the United States, Italy and Spain. Sample material is recorded as cDNA or gDNA derived from T cells, B-cell-depleted T cells, or PBMCs.

In the authors' workflow: How many nucleated cells were present was estimated from reference gene primer amplification. Profiling relied on immunoSEQ multiplex PCR, and the TCRdb table lists in-frame clones only, not all of them. D and trimming come from the DNA, and the V and J calls and clone size come from that table. The table has roughly 100,000 clones, about 64% seen once. The chain combines TRBV24-1 with TRBJ2-5; TRBD1 matches at 7 bases. The clonotype was recovered from a human donor with acute or convalescent COVID-19. The donor label of this sample is uncertain. Sequencing was performed on peripheral blood. CDR3 amino acids: CATSDLQDRRETQYF. The DNA of the CDR3 is TGTGCCACCAGTGATTTACAGGACAGGCGGGAGACCCAGTACTTC.